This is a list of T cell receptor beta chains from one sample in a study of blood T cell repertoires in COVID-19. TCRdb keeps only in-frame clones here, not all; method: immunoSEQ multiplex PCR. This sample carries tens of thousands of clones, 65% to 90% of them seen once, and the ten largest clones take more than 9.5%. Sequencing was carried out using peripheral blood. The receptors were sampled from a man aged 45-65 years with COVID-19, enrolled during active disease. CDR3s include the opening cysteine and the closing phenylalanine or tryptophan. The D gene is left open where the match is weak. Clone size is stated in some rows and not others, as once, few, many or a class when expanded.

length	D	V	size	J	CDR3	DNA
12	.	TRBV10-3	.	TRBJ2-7	CAISAGSYEQYF	TGTGCCATCAGTGCCGGCTCCTACGAGCAGTACTTC
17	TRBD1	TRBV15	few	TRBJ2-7	CATSRELRWDRDYEQYF	TGTGCCACCAGCAGAGAGTTGAGGTGGGACAGGGATTACGAGCAGTACTTC
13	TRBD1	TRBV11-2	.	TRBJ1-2	CASIHTGGRGYTF	TGTGCCAGCATCCACACAGGGGGCCGTGGCTACACCTTC
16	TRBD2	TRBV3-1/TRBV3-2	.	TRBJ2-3	CASSSLAGGSTDTQYF	TGTGCCAGCAGCTCACTAGCGGGAGGAAGCACAGATACGCAGTATTTT
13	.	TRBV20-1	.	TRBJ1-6	CSASSGGYSPLHF	TGCAGTGCTAGTAGTGGGGGCTATTCACCCCTCCACTTT
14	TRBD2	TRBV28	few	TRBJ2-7	CASRRGLAVYEQYF	TGTGCCAGCCGACGAGGACTAGCGGTTTACGAGCAGTACTTC
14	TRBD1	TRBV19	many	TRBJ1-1	CASEGADETSEAFF	TGTGCCAGTGAGGGGGCGGATGAGACTTCTGAAGCTTTCTTT
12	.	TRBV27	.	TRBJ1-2	CASSLTGNGYTF	TGTGCCAGCAGTTTAACAGGGAATGGCTACACCTTC
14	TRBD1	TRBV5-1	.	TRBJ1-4	CASSLDRGNEKLFF	TGCGCCAGCAGCTTGGACAGGGGTAATGAAAAACTGTTTTTT
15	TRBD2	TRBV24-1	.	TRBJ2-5	CATSDPKRERETQYF	TGTGCCACCAGTGATCCAAAGCGGGAGAGGGAGACCCAGTACTTC
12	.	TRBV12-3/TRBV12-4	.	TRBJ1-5	CASSFRVPPQHF	TGTGCCAGCAGTTTCAGGGTGCCGCCCCAGCATTTT
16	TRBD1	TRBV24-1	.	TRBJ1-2	CATIPRTGVRAYGYTF	TGTGCCACCATCCCACGGACAGGGGTACGGGCCTATGGCTACACCTTC
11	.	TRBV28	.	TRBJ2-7	CASKGSYEQYF	TGTGCCAGCAAGGGGTCCTACGAGCAGTACTTC
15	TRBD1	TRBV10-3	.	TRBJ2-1	CAVSLGQTTYNEQFF	TGTGCCGTTTCTCTGGGACAGACTACGTACAATGAGCAGTTCTTC
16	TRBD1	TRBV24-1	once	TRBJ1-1	CATSGPGGNGTLGAFF	TGTGCCACCAGTGGGCCAGGGGGCAATGGAACACTGGGAGCTTTCTTT
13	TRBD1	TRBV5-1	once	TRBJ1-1	CASSAGTGAQAFF	TGCGCCAGCAGCGCCGGGACAGGCGCTCAAGCTTTCTTT
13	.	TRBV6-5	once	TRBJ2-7	CASIPPGGYEQYF	TGTGCCAGCATCCCACCCGGGGGCTACGAGCAGTACTTC
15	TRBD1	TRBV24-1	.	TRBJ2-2	CATSDQGVKAGELFF	TGTGCCACCAGTGATCAGGGGGTGAAGGCCGGGGAGCTGTTTTTT
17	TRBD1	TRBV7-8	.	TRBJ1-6	CASSAYTGTGDNSPLHF	TGTGCCAGCAGCGCCTATACAGGGACAGGGGATAATTCACCCCTCCACTTT
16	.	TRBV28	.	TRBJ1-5	CASRDGGRYSNQPQHF	TGTGCCAGCAGAGACGGGGGACGATATAGCAATCAGCCCCAGCATTTT
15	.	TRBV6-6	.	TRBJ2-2	CASSIDKGYTGELFF	TGTGCCAGCAGTATTGACAAGGGGTACACCGGGGAGCTGTTTTTT
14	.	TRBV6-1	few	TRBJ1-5	CASSESGANQPQHF	TGTGCCAGCAGTGAAAGCGGAGCTAATCAGCCCCAGCATTTT
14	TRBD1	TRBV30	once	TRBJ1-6	CAWSLTGGNSPLHF	TGTGCCTGGAGCCTGACAGGGGGCAATTCACCCCTCCACTTT
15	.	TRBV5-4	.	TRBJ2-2	CASSPNAVNTGELFF	TGTGCCAGCAGCCCCAATGCGGTGAACACCGGGGAGCTGTTTTTT
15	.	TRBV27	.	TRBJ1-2	CASSSALQGFYGYTF	TGTGCCAGCAGTTCCGCCCTCCAGGGCTTCTATGGCTACACCTTC
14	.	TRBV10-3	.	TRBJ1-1	CAISRQFMNTEAFF	TGTGCCATCAGCCGACAGTTCATGAACACTGAAGCTTTCTTT
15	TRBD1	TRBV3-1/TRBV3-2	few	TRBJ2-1	CASSQAGGTYNEQFF	TGTGCCAGCAGCCAAGCAGGGGGAACCTACAATGAGCAGTTCTTC
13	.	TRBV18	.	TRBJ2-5	CASSPQMSETQYF	TGTGCCAGCTCACCACAAATGTCTGAGACCCAGTACTTC
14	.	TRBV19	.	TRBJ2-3	CASSWSSRTDTQYF	TGTGCCAGCTCGTGGAGTTCGCGCACAGATACGCAGTATTTT
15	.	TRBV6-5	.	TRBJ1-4	CASVGGGRPNEKLFF	TGTGCCAGCGTGGGGGGGGGTAGGCCTAATGAAAAACTGTTTTTT
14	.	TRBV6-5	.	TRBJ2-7	CASRQVGGTYEQYF	TGTGCCAGCAGGCAAGTAGGGGGAACCTACGAGCAGTACTTC
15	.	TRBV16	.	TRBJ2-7	CASSQSGQGRYEQYF	TGTGCCAGCAGCCAAAGTGGTCAGGGGCGGTACGAGCAGTACTTC
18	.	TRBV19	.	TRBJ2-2	CASSIGTGMKGMSGELFF	TGTGCCAGTAGTATAGGGACGGGCATGAAGGGGATGTCCGGGGAGCTGTTTTTT
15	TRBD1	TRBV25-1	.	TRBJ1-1	CASSRTTGGFTEAFF	TGTGCCAGCAGTAGAACGACAGGGGGCTTCACTGAAGCTTTCTTT